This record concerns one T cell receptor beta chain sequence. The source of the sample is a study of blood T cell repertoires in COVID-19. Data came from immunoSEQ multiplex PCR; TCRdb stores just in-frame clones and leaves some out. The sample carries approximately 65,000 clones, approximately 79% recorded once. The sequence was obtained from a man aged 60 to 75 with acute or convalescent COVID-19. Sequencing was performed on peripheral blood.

The CDR3 loop reads CASSLGSGWGYTF. CDR3 nucleotides: TGTGCCAGCAGCTTGGGGTCAGGGTGGGGCTACACCTTC. V usage is TRBV5-6 and J usage is TRBJ1-2; possible D gene TRBD1, 5 bases. CDR3 length equals 13 residues. Germline V gene data show CDR1 as SGHDT and CDR2 as YYEEEE. Between the trimmed V and J ends, which lost 0 bases and 8 bases, there was a span of 11 bases. Supplemented by reference TRBV5-6 and TRBJ1-2, the full variable domain reads DAGVTQSPTHLIKTRGQQVTLRCSPKSGHDTVSWYQQALGQGPQFIFQYYEEEERQRGNFPDRFSGHQFPNYSSELNVNALLLGDSALYLCASSLGSGWGYTFGSGTRLTVV.